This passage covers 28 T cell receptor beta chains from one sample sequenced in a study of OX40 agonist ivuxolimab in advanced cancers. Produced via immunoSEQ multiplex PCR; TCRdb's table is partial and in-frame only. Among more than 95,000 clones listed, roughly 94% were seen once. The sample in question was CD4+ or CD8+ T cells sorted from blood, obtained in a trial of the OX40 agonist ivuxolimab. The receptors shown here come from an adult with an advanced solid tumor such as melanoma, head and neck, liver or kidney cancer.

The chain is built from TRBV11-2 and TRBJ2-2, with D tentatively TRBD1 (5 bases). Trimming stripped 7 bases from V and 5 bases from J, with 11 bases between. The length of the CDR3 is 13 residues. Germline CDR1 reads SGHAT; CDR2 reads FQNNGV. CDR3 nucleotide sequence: TGTGCCAGCACCAGAGACAGAACCGGGGAGCTGTTTTTT. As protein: CASTRDRTGELFF.

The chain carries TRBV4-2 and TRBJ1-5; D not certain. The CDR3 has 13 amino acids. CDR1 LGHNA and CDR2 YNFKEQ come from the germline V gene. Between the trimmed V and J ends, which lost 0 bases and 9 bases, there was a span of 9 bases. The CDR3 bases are TGTGCCAGCAGCCAAGATCAAGCGATGCCCCAGCATTTT. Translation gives CASSQDQAMPQHF.

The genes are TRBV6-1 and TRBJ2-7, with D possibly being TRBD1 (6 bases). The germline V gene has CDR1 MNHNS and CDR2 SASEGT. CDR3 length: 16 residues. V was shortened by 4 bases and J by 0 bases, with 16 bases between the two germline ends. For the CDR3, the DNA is TGTGCCAGCAGTGCATGGGTAGGACAGAGCTCCTACGAGCAGTACTTC. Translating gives CASSAWVGQSSYEQYF.

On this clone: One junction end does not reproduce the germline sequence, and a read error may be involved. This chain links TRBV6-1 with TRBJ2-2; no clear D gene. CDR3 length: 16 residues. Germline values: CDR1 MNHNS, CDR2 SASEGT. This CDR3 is CAISEPRMGNTGELFF. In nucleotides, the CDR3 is TGTGCCATCAGTGAGCCTAGAATGGGTAACACCGGGGAGCTGTTTTTT.

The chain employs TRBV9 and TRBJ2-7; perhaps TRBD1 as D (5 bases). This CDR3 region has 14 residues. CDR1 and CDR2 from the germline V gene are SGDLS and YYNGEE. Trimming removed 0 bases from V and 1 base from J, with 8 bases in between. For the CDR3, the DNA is TGTGCCAGCAGCGTAGAACCAGGGTCCTACGAGCAGTACTTC. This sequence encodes CASSVEPGSYEQYF.

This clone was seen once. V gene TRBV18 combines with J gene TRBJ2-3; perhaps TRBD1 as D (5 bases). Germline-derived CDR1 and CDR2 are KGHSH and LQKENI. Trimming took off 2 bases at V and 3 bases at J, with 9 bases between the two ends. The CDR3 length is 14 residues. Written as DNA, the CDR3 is TGTGCCAGCTCACCAAGGCAGGGAACAGATACGCAGTATTTT. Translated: CASSPRQGTDTQYF.

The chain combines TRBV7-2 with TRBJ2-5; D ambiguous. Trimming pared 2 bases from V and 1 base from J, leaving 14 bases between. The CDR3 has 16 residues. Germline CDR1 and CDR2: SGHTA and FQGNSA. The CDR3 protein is CASSLIGSTFQETQYF. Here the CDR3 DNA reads TGTGCCAGCAGCTTAATCGGCAGTACTTTCCAAGAGACCCAGTACTTC.

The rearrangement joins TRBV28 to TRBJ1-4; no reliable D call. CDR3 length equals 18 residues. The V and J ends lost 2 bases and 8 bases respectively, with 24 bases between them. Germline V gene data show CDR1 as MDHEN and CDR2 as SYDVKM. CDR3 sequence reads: CASSLSGFARQPVEKLFF. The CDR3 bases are TGTGCCAGCAGTTTAAGTGGGTTCGCCAGACAACCGGTGGAAAAACTGTTTTTT. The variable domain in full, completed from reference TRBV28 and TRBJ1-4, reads DVKVTQSSRYLVKRTGEKVFLECVQDMDHENMFWYRQDPGLGLRLIYFSYDVKMKEKGDIPEGYSVSREKKERFSLILESASTNQTSMYLCASSLSGFARQPVEKLFFGSGTQLSVL.

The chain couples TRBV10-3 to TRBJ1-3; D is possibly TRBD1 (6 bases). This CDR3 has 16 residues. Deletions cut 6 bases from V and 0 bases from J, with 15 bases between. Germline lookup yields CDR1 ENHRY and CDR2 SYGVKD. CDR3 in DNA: TGTGCCATCAGGATCGACAGGCCGCCCTCTGGAAACACCATATATTTT. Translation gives CAIRIDRPPSGNTIYF.

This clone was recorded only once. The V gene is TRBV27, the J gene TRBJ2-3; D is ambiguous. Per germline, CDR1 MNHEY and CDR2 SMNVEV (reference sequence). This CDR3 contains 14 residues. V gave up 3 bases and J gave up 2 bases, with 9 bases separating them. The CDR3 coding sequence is TGTGCCAGCAGTTTGTTTGAGTTCACAGATACGCAGTATTTT. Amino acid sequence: CASSLFEFTDTQYF.

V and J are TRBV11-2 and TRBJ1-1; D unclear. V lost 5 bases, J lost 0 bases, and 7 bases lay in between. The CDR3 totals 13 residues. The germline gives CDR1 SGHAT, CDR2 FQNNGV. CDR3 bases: TGTGCCAGCAGCCCCGGATTGAACACTGAAGCTTTCTTT. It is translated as CASSPGLNTEAFF.

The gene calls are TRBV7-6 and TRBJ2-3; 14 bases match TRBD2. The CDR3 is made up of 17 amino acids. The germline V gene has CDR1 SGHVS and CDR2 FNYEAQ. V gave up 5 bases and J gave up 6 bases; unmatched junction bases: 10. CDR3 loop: CASSPPGLAGGLDTQYF. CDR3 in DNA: TGTGCCAGCAGCCCTCCTGGACTAGCGGGGGGTTTGGATACGCAGTATTTT.

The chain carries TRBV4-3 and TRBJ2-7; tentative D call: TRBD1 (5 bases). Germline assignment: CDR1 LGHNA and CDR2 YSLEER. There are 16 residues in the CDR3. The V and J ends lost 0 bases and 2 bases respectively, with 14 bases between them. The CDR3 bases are TGCGCCAGCAGCCAAGATGATTCCTGGGGCCCCTACGAGCAGTACTTC. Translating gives CASSQDDSWGPYEQYF.

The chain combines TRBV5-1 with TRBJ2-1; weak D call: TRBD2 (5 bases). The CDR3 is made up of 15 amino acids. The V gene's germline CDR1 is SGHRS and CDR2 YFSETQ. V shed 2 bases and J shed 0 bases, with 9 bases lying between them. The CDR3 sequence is CASSLLAFSYNEQFF. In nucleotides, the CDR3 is TGCGCCAGCAGCTTATTAGCGTTCTCCTACAATGAGCAGTTCTTC.

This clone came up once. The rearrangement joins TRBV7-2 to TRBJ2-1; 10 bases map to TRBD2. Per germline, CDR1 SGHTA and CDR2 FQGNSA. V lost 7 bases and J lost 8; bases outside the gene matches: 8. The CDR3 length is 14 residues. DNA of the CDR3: TGTGCCAGCAACCAACTAGCGGGGTTCGATGAGCAGTTCTTC. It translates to CASNQLAGFDEQFF.

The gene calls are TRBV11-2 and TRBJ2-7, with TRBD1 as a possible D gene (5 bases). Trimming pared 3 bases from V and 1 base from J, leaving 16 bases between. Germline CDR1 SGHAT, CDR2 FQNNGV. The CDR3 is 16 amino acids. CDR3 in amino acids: CASSFGAGTLSYEQYF. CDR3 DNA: TGTGCCAGCAGCTTTGGGGCAGGCACCCTATCCTACGAGCAGTACTTC.

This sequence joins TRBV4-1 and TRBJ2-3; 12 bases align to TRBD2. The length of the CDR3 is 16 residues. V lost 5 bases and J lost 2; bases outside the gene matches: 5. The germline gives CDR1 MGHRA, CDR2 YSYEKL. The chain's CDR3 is CASSEWTSGATDTQYF. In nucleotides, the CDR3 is TGCGCCAGCAGCGAATGGACTAGCGGGGCCACAGATACGCAGTATTTT.

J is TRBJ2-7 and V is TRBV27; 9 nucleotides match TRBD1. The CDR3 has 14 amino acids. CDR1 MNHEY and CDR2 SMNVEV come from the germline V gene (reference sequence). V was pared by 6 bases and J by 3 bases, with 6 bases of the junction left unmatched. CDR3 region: CASRRQGVNYEQYF. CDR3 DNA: TGTGCCAGCAGGAGACAGGGGGTTAACTACGAGCAGTACTTC.

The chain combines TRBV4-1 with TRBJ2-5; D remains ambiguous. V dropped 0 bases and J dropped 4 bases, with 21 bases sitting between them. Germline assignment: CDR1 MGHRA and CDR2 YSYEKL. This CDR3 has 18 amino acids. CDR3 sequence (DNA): TGCGCCAGCAGCCAAGATCCCCTAGTAGCTGGTGGTGGAGAGACCCAGTACTTC. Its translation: CASSQDPLVAGGGETQYF.

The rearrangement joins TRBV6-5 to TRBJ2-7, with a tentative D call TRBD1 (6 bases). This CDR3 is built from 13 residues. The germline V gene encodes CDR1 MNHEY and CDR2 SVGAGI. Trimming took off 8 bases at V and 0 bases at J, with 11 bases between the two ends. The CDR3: CASGGGYSYEQYF. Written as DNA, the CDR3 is TGTGCCAGCGGGGGCGGCTACTCCTACGAGCAGTACTTC.

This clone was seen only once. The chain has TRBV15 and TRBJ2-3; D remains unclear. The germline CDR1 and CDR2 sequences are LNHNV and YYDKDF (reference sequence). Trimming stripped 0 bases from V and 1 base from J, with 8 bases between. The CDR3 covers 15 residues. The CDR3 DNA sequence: TGTGCCACCAGCAGAGATCAGATGGGCACAGATACGCAGTATTTT. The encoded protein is CATSRDQMGTDTQYF.

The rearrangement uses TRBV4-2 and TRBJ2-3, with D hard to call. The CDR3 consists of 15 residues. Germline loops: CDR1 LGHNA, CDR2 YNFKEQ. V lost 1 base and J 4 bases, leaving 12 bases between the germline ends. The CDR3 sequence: CASSQARKDADTQYF. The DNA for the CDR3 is TGTGCCAGCAGCCAAGCTCGAAAGGACGCAGATACGCAGTATTTT.

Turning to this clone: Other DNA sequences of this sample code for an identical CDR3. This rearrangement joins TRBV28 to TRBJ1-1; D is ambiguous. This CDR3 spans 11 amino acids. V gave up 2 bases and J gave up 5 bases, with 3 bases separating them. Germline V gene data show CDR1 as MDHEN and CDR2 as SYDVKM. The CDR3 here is CASSLGTEAFF. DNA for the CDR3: TGTGCCAGCAGTTTAGGGACTGAAGCTTTCTTT.

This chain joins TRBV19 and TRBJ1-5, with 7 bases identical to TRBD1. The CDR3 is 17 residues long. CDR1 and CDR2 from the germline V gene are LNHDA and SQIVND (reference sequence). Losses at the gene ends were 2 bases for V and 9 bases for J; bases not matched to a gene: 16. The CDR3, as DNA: TGTGCCAGTAGTATATTAAGACCCAGGGGGGCCCCCTGGCCCCAGCATTTT. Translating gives CASSILRPRGAPWPQHF.

For the CDR3, the DNA is TGTGCCAGCAGGCTGACAGGGAGTTCCTACGAGCAGTACTTC. Its protein is CASRLTGSSYEQYF. The rearrangement joins TRBV2 to TRBJ2-7, with TRBD1 matching over 7 bases. The J segment lost 1 base and the V segment lost 6 bases, leaving 6 bases of the junction unmatched. CDR3 size: 14 residues. CDR1 is SNHLY and CDR2 is FYNNEI in the germline V gene.

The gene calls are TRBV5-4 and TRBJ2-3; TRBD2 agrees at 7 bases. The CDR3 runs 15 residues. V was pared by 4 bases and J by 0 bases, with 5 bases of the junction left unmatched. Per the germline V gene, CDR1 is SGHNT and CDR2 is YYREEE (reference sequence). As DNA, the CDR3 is TGTGCCAGCAGCCCCGGACTAGGGAGCACAGATACGCAGTATTTT. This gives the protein CASSPGLGSTDTQYF.

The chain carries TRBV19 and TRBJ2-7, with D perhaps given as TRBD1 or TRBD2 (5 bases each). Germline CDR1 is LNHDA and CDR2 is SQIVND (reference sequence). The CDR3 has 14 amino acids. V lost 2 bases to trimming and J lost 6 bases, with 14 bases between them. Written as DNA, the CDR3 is TGTGCCAGTAGTATAAGGGGAGCCGGGCGCGAGCAGTACTTC. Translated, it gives CASSIRGAGREQYF.

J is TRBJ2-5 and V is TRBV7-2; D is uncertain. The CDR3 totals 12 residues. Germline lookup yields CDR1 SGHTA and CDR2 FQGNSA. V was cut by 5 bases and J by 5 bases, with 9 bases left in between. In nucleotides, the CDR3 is TGTGCCAGCAGCCCGGACGGGGAGACCCAGTACTTC. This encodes CASSPDGETQYF.